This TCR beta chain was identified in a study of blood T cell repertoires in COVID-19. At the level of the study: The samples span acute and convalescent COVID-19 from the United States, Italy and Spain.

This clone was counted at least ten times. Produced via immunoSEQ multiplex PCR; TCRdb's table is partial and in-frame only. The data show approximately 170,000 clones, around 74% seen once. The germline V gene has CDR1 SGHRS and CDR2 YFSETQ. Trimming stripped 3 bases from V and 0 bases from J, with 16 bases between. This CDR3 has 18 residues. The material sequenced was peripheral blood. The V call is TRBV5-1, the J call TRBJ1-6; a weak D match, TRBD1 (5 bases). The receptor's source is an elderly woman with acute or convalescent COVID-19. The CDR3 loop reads CASSSKGSPSSYNSPLHF. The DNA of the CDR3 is TGCGCCAGCAGCTCTAAGGGGTCTCCGAGCTCCTATAATTCACCCCTCCACTTT.